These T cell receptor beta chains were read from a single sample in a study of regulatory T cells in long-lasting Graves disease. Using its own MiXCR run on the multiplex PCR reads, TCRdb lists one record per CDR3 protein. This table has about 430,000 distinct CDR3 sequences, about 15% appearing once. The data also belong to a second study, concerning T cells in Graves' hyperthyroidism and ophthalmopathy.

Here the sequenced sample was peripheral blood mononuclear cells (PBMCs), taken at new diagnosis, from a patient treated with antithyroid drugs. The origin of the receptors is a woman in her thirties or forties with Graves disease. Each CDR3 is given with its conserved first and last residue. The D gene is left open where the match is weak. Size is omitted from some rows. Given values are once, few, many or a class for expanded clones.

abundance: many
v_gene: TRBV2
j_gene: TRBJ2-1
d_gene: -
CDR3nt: TGTGCCAGCAGTGAGTTCGGTGGTGGCAATGAGCAGTTCTTC
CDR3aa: CASSEFGGGNEQFF

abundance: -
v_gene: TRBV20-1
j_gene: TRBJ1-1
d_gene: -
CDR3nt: TGCAGTGCTTTAACCGGGCAGGGGTACACTGAAGCTTTCTTT
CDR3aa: CSALTGQGYTEAFF

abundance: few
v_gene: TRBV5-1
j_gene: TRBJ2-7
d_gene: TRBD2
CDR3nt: TGCGCCAGCAGGGTGACTAGCGGGAGTGGCGAGCAGTACTTC
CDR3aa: CASRVTSGSGEQYF

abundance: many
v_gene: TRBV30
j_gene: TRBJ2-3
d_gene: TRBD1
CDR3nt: TGTGCCTGGAGTAGGGGACAGCCCACAGATACGCAGTATTTT
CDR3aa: CAWSRGQPTDTQYF

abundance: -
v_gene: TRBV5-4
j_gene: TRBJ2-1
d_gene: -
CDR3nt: TGTGCCAGCAGCAACGGTCGTGAGCAGTTCTTC
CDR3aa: CASSNGREQFF

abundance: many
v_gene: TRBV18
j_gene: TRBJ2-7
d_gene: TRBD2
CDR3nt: TGTGCCAGCTCACCCACCCCCGGGACTACCGACTACGAGCAGTACTTC
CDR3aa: CASSPTPGTTDYEQYF

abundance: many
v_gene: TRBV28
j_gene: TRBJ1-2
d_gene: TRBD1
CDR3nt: TGTGCCAGCAGAGCCAGGACGGACAGGGCGTTTCGTGGCTACACCTTC
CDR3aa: CASRARTDRAFRGYTF

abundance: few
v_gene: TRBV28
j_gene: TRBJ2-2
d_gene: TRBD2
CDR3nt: TGTGCCAGCAGCCCCTTGGGGAGGGCCACCGGGGAGCTGTTTTTT
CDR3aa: CASSPLGRATGELFF

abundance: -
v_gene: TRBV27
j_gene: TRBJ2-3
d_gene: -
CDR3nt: TGTGCCTCCACAGATACGCAGTATTTT
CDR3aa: CASTDTQYF

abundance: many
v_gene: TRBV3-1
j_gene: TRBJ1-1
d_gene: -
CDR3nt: TGTGCCAGCACCCTAGGTGAGGGTAGTGCTTTCTTT
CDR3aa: CASTLGEGSAFF

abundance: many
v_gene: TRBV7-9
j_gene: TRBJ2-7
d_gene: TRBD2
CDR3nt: TGTGCCAGCAGCTTTGTCACTAGCGGCGGCCCGGGCCGCTACGAGCAGTACTTC
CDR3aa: CASSFVTSGGPGRYEQYF

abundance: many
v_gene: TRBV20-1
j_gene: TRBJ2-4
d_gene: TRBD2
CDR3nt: TGCAGTGCTAGATCGGGACTAGCGGGCCAGCGGGGCCGAGGGGGCATTCAGTACTTC
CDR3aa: CSARSGLAGQRGRGGIQYF

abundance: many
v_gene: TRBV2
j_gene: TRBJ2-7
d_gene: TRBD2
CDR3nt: TGTGCCAGCAGTGAGTTAGGCGGGAGTATCCACGAGCAGTACTTC
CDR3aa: CASSELGGSIHEQYF

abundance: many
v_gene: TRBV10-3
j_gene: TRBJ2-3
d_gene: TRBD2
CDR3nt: TGTGCCACCAGAAGCGGGAGGGCTAGCACAGATACGCAGTATTTT
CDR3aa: CATRSGRASTDTQYF

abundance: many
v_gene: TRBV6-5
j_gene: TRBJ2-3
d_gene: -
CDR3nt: TGTGCCAGCAGTTACTCGGGGGCAGGCTTCACAGATACGCAGTATTTT
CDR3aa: CASSYSGAGFTDTQYF

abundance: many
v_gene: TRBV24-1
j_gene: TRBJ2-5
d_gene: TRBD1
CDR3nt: TGTGCCACCAGTGAGCCCGACAGGGGCGTCCAAGAGACCCAGTACTTC
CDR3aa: CATSEPDRGVQETQYF

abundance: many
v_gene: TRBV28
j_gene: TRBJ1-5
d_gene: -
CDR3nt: TGTGCCAGCAGTTCCTCGAGTCCCGAGCCCCAGCATTTT
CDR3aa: CASSSSSPEPQHF

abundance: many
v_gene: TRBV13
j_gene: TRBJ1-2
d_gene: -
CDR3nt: TGTGCCAGCAGCCGTACCCGGATAGCGAGATCTGGCTACACCTTC
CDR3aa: CASSRTRIARSGYTF

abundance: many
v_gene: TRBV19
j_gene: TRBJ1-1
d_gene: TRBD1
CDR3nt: TGTGCCAGTAGTACCATGGGACAGACAAACACTGAAGCTTTCTTT
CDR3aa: CASSTMGQTNTEAFF

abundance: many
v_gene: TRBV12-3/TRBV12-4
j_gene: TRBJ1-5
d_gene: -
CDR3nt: TGTGCCAGCAGGCACACCGCTGGCAATCAGCCCCAGCATTTT
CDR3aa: CASRHTAGNQPQHF

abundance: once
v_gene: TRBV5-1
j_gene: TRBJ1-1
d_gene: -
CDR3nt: TGCGCCAGCAGTCACGACAGGCCGGACACTGAAGCTTTCTTT
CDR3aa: CASSHDRPDTEAFF

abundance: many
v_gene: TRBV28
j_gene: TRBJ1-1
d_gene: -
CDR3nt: TGTGCCAGCAGCTTAAGGGTCACTGAAGCTTTCTTT
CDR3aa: CASSLRVTEAFF

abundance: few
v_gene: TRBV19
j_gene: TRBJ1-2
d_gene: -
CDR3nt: TGTGCCAGTAGTATGAGGGGGGGGCTCGGTAACTATGGCTACACCTTC
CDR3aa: CASSMRGGLGNYGYTF

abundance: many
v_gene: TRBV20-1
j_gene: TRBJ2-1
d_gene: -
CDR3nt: TGCAGTGCTAGAGATCGACGGAGGGAACAATATGAGCAGTTCTTC
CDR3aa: CSARDRRREQYEQFF

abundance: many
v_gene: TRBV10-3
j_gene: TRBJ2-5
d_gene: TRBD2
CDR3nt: TGTGCCATCAGCCCACTAGCGCAGGAAGAGACCCAGTACTTC
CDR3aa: CAISPLAQEETQYF

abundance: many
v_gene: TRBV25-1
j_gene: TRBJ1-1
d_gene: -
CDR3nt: TGTGCCAGCAGTCTACAGGGAGGCATGAACACTGAAGCTTTCTTT
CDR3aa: CASSLQGGMNTEAFF

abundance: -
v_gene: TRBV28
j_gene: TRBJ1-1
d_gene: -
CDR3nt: TGTGCCAGCAGTGAGGACAAGAGTGGTACTGAAGCTTTCTTT
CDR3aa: CASSEDKSGTEAFF

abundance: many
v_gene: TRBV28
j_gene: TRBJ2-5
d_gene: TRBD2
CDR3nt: TGTGCCAGCAGTTTCAGGGGACTAGCGGCAGGGACCCAGTACTTC
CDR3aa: CASSFRGLAAGTQYF

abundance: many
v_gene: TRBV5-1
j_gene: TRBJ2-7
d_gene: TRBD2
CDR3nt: TGCGCCAGCAGCGGAATAGCGGGGCCCTACGAGCAGTACTTC
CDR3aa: CASSGIAGPYEQYF

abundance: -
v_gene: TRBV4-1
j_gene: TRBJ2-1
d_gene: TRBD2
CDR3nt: TGCGCCAGCAGCGGGCTAGCGGTTAAAAATGAGCAGTTCTTC
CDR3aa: CASSGLAVKNEQFF

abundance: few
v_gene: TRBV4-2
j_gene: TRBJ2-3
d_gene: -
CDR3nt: TGTGCCAGCAGCCAACGGAACACAGATACGCAGTATTTT
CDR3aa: CASSQRNTDTQYF

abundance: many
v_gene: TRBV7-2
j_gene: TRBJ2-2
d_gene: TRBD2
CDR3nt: TGTGCCAGCAGTCCGCCGGGACTAGCGGGAGTATCCGGGGAGCTGTTTTTT
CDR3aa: CASSPPGLAGVSGELFF

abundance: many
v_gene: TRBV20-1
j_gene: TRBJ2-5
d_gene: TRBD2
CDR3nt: TGCAGTGCTAGATTACGCCTAGCGGGCCAAGAGACCCAGTACTTC
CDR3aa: CSARLRLAGQETQYF

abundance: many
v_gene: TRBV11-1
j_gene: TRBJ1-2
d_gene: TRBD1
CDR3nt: TGTGCCAGCAGCGCCGGGACAGCGAGCATCTATGGCTACACCTTC
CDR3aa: CASSAGTASIYGYTF

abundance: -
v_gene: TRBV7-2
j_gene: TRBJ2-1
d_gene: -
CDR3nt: TGTGCCAGCAGCACCGGGAGCTATGAGCAGTTCTTC
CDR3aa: CASSTGSYEQFF

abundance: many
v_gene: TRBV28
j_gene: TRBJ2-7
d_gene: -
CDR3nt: TGTGCCAGCAGCTCTTACTGGGACTGGAGCTACGAGCAGTACTTC
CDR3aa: CASSSYWDWSYEQYF

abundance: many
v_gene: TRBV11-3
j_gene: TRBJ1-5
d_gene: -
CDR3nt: TGTGCCAGCAGCTTATATCTTCAGGGGCCGCCCCCCCATCAGCCCCAGCATTTT
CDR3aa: CASSLYLQGPPPHQPQHF

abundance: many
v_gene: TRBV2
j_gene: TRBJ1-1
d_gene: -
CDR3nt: TGTGCCAGCAGTGCGAGGGGCTTTCGGGCGGACACTGAAGCTTTCTTT
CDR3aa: CASSARGFRADTEAFF

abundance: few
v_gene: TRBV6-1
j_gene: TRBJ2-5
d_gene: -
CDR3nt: TGTGCCAGCACCGACCTAGGAGGCCTTGGGGAAGAGACCCAGTACTTC
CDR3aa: CASTDLGGLGEETQYF